Listed below are T cell receptor beta chains from one sample, sequenced in a study of OX40 agonist ivuxolimab in advanced cancers. The repertoire was sequenced with immunoSEQ multiplex PCR; TCRdb's copy has only in-frame clones and lacks some. The table records approximately 60,000 clones, 77% of them present only once. The specimen comprised CD4+ or CD8+ T cells sorted from blood, sampled in a trial of the OX40 agonist ivuxolimab. The receptors were gathered from an adult with an advanced solid tumor such as melanoma, head and neck, liver or kidney cancer. The CDR3 runs from the conserved cysteine through the conserved F or W. A D gene is named only where the DNA matches it firmly. Clone sizes are given selectively: once, few, many, or a class where the clone is expanded.

d_call j_call clone_size v_call cdr3_nt cdr3_aa
TRBD1 TRBJ1-2 - TRBV18 TGTGCCAGCTCACCACCGGGACAGGGTCCCTCCTTC CASSPPGQGPSF
TRBD1 TRBJ2-7 - TRBV25-1 TGTGCCAGCAGTGACATTGGACAGGGCGAGCAGTACTTC CASSDIGQGEQYF
- TRBJ1-5 - TRBV12-5 TGTGCTAGTGGTCCGGACCTTTATAGCAATCAGCCCCAGCATTTT CASGPDLYSNQPQHF
- TRBJ1-6 - TRBV6-6 TGTGCCAGCAGTTACTCGAACTCACCCCTCCACTTT CASSYSNSPLHF
- TRBJ1-2 - TRBV18 TGTGCCAGCTCACCACCGACAGGCCGCTCTAACTATGGCTACACCTTC CASSPPTGRSNYGYTF
- TRBJ2-7 few TRBV7-2 TGTGCCAGCAGCTTAGGAGCCCCCTACGAGCAGTACTTC CASSLGAPYEQYF
- TRBJ2-3 - TRBV2 TGTGCCAGCAGTGAAGGGCCCAGGTCTAGCACAGATACGCAGTATTTT CASSEGPRSSTDTQYF
- TRBJ1-4 - TRBV9 TGTGCCAGCAGCCCCGGGACTTCACCCCAGGAAAAACTGTTTTTT CASSPGTSPQEKLFF
- TRBJ1-1 - TRBV7-3 TGTGCCAGCAGCTTAATGGGCAGAGGGGACACTGAAGCTTTCTTT CASSLMGRGDTEAFF
- TRBJ2-7 - TRBV28 TGTGCCAGCAGTTTATGGGGAAGTTGGGACTCAGCTTCCTACGAGCAGTACTTC CASSLWGSWDSASYEQYF
- TRBJ2-3 - TRBV4-3 TGCGCCAGCAGCCAAGAGAGGACATCTTCAGATACGCAGTATTTT CASSQERTSSDTQYF
TRBD1 TRBJ1-2 - TRBV6-1 TGTGCCAGCAGTGACCCCGGGACAGGGGTTAATGGCTACACCTTC CASSDPGTGVNGYTF
- TRBJ2-3 - TRBV5-1 TGCGCCAGCAGCTTGGATTGGTTCACGCAGTATTTT CASSLDWFTQYF
- TRBJ1-1 - TRBV9 TGTGCCAGCAGCGCCCTGGTGGCTGCTGGAGGGACTGAAGCTTTCTTT CASSALVAAGGTEAFF
TRBD2 TRBJ2-3 once TRBV7-2 TGTGCCAGCAGCTTAAATCGGAAGACTAGCAGCACAGATACGCAGTATTTT CASSLNRKTSSTDTQYF
- TRBJ1-2 - TRBV6-5 TGTGCCAGCAGCCAAGGGGATCTCGGCTATGGCTACACCTTC CASSQGDLGYGYTF
- TRBJ2-5 - TRBV27 TGTGCCAGCAGTTTATCGACCCCAAGGGCCCAGTACTTC CASSLSTPRAQYF
- TRBJ2-7 - TRBV21-1 TGTGCCAGCAGCCCCCCCACAGAGGGAGGGGACTACGAGCAGTACTTC CASSPPTEGGDYEQYF
- TRBJ1-4 - TRBV25-1 TGTGCCAGCAGTGTCATGGGTTCCCAAGTAGAAAAACTGTTTTTT CASSVMGSQVEKLFF
- TRBJ1-5 - TRBV6-1 TGTGCCAGCCGGGGAGGGGCGTATAGCAATCAGCCCCAGCATTTT CASRGGAYSNQPQHF
- TRBJ1-5 few TRBV5-6 TGTGCCAGCTGCAAAATGGGAGAGAGCAATCAGCCCCAGCATTTT CASCKMGESNQPQHF
- TRBJ1-5 - TRBV30 TGTGCCTGGAGTCCGGACAATAGCAATCAGCCCCAGCATTTT CAWSPDNSNQPQHF
TRBD1 TRBJ2-7 - TRBV6-6 TGTGCCAGCAAGGGACAGGGGGCCTACGAGCAGTACTTC CASKGQGAYEQYF
- TRBJ2-5 - TRBV5-1 TGCGCCAGCAGCTTGGGTGCCCTCGGGGAGACCCAGTACTTC CASSLGALGETQYF
- TRBJ2-7 once TRBV5-1 TGCGCCAGCAGCTTAACGGGACCCAACTACGAGCAGTACTTC CASSLTGPNYEQYF
- TRBJ2-7 few TRBV10-2 TGCGCCAGCAGTGAGCGGGCTAGCCTCTCCTACGAGCAGTACTTC CASSERASLSYEQYF
TRBD1 TRBJ1-2 - TRBV28 TGTGCCAGCAGTTTATTCAGGGGGCCAGGCTACACCTTC CASSLFRGPGYTF